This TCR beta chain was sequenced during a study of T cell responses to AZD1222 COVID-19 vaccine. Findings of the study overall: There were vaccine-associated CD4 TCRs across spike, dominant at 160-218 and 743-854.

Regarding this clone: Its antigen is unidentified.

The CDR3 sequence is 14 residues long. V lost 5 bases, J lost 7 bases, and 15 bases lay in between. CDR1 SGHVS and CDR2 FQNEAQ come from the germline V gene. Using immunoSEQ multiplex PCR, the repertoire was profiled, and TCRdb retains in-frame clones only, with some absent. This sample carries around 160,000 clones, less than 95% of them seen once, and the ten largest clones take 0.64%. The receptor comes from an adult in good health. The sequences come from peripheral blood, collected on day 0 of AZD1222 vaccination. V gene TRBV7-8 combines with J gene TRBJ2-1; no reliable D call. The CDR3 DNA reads TGTGCCAGCAGCCCAATCGAGGATCTAAATGAGCAGTTCTTC. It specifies CASSPIEDLNEQFF.